This TCR beta chain is from a study of OX40 agonist ivuxolimab in advanced cancers. Germline loops: CDR1 SGHRS, CDR2 YFSETQ. This CDR3 region has 13 residues. J gave up 5 bases and V 3 bases, and 4 bases lay outside the gene matches. Study-wide points: The study did not work out the antigen specificity of the expanded peripheral T cells.

As regards this clone: Its antigen is undetermined.

The table came from immunoSEQ multiplex PCR; TCRdb's copy has only in-frame clones and leaves some out. The table has about 20,000 clones, roughly 90% seen once. Sequencing used CD4+ or CD8+ T cells sorted from blood, obtained in a trial of the OX40 agonist ivuxolimab. The J gene is TRBJ2-5, the V gene TRBV5-1; 7 bases are a match to TRBD2. This clonotype was obtained from an adult with an advanced solid tumor such as melanoma, head and neck, liver or kidney cancer. The CDR3 sequence is CASSWEGSETQYF. Here the CDR3 DNA reads TGCGCCAGCAGCTGGGAGGGCTCGGAGACCCAGTACTTC.